This T cell receptor beta chain was recorded in a study of Graves' ophthalmopathy and Graves' hyperthyroidism. Whole-study context: The term stable hyperthyroidism indicated an absence of ophthalmopathy within 18 months of follow-up. Findings of the study overall: In separating ophthalmopathy from stable hyperthyroidism, a 13-signature model achieved approximately 91% sensitivity and nearly 84% specificity. Thyroid clonotypes that were expanded above 0.001 frequency mostly also appeared in blood.

Ages of hyperthyroidism patients ran from 18 to 65, and their diagnoses were new, under 2 months' duration. RNA transcripts served as template for amplifying TCR beta CDR3 sequences. An initial RT-PCR round employing HTBI primers preceded a second-round multiplex PCR. TCRdb recomputed calls from the multiplex PCR reads with MiXCR, one row per CDR3 protein. The sample consists of around 1.1 million distinct CDR3 sequences, approximately 35% of them appearing once. Points on this clonotype: The antigen remains undetermined.

CDR1 ENHRY and CDR2 SYGVKD come from the germline V gene. This CDR3 spans 13 amino acids. The V and J ends lost 4 bases and 1 base respectively, with 7 bases between them. V and J are TRBV10-3 and TRBJ1-1, with D uncertain. The source of this sequence is an adult man with Graves' hyperthyroidism. The sequencing input was peripheral blood or thyroid tissue (not recorded which). The chain's CDR3 is CAISGPGNTEAFF. DNA for the CDR3: TGTGCCATCAGTGGTCCCGGGAACACTGAAGCTTTCTTT.